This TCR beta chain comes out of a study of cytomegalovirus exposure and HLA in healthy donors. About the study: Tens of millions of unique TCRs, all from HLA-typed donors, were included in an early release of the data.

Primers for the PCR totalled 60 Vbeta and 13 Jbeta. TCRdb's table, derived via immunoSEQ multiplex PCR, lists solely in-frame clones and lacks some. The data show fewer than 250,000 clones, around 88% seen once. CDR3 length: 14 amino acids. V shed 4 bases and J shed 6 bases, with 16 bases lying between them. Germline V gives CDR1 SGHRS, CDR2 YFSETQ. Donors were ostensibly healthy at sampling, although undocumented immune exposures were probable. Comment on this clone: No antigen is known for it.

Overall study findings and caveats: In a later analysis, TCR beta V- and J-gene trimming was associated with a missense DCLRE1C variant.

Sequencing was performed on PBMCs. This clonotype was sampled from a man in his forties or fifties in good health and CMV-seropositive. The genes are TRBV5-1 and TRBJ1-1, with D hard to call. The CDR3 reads CASSHQIFEAEAFF. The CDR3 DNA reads TGCGCCAGCAGCCACCAAATCTTTGAGGCTGAAGCTTTCTTT.